These T cell receptor beta chains were read from a single sample in a study of T-cell memory formation after mild COVID-19. A single record per CDR3 protein comes from TCRdb applying MiXCR to the 5' RACE reads. The data contain hundreds of thousands of distinct CDR3 sequences, more than 15% of them singletons. The sample was PBMCs or a T cell subset sorted from them (not recorded which). These receptors were collected from an adult woman who had mild COVID-19 (a few samples of this study predate the infection). Cell type and time point are not known. The CDR3 runs from the conserved cysteine through the conserved F or W. The order of the fields is D gene, J gene, V gene, clone size, CDR3 protein, CDR3 DNA. A D gene is named only where the DNA matches it firmly. The size field is filled for only some rows; it gives once, few, many or a size class.

>NA|TRBJ2-7|TRBV3-1|NA
CASSPLRETYEQYF
TGTGCCAGCAGCCCTCTACGGGAGACCTACGAGCAGTACTTC
>NA|TRBJ1-2|TRBV24-1|few
CATSGRAGDGYTF
TGTGCCACCAGTGGCAGGGCAGGGGATGGCTACACCTTC
>NA|TRBJ2-7|TRBV29-1|NA
CSVLAMEREQYF
TGCAGCGTTCTAGCGATGGAGCGAGAGCAGTACTTC
>NA|TRBJ1-1|TRBV5-1|NA
CASSQGTRRNTEAFF
TGCGCCAGCAGCCAGGGGACCCGGCGAAACACTGAAGCTTTCTTT
>NA|TRBJ1-1|TRBV27|once
CASRKLTGNTEAFF
TGTGCCAGCCGTAAACTGACAGGGAACACTGAAGCTTTCTTT
>TRBD2|TRBJ2-7|TRBV7-9|few
CASSFWPTSGNNEQYF
TGTGCCAGCAGCTTTTGGCCGACTAGCGGGAACAACGAGCAGTACTTC
>NA|TRBJ1-2|TRBV15|few
CAPQGPPPQCGYTF
TGTGCCCCTCAGGGCCCACCGCCCCAATGTGGCTACACCTTC
>NA|TRBJ2-2|TRBV20-1|NA
CSAKRGTGELFF
TGCAGTGCAAAGCGAGGCACCGGGGAGCTGTTTTTT
>NA|TRBJ2-3|TRBV29-1|few
CSVAPTDTQYF
TGCAGCGTAGCTCCCACAGATACGCAGTATTTT
>TRBD1|TRBJ2-4|TRBV24-1|NA
CATSEGQGEAKNIQYF
TGTGCCACCAGTGAGGGACAGGGGGAGGCCAAAAACATTCAGTACTTC
>NA|TRBJ1-5|TRBV28|NA
CASSPPKGEPSNQPQHF
TGTGCCAGCAGTCCCCCCAAAGGGGAACCTAGCAATCAGCCCCAGCATTTT
>NA|TRBJ2-1|TRBV11-2|NA
CASSPIGSSSYNEQFF
TGTGCCAGCAGCCCCATAGGGTCAAGCTCCTACAATGAGCAGTTCTTC
>TRBD1|TRBJ2-7|TRBV29-1|few
CSVEIPGQGSSYEQYF
TGCAGCGTTGAAATCCCGGGACAGGGGAGCTCCTACGAGCAGTACTTC
>TRBD2|TRBJ2-7|TRBV5-4|NA
CASSLEGLAGIEQYF
TGTGCCAGCAGCTTGGAGGGCCTAGCGGGAATCGAGCAGTACTTC
>TRBD1|TRBJ2-1|TRBV29-1|few
CSVEGTGATYNEQFF
TGCAGCGTTGAAGGGACAGGGGCTACCTACAATGAGCAGTTCTTC
>TRBD2|TRBJ2-1|TRBV7-2|many
CASTPSVRGGPAHEQFF
TGTGCCAGCACCCCCTCGGTTCGCGGGGGGCCCGCCCATGAGCAGTTCTTC